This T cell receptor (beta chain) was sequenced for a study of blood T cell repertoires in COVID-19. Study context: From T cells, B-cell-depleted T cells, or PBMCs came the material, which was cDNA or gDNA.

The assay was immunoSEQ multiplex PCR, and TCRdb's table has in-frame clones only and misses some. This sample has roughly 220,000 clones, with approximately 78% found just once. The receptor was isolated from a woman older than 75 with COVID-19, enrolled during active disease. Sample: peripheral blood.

The CDR3 DNA reads TGTGCCAGCGCAACGACAGGGGGCGGACTCAATGAGCAGTTCTTC. Translating it yields CASATTGGGLNEQFF. The rearrangement links TRBV28 to TRBJ2-1, with TRBD1 identical over 10 bases. V trimming: 8 bases; J trimming: 6 bases; junction bases outside the gene matches: 10. CDR1 is MDHEN and CDR2 is SYDVKM in the germline V gene. The CDR3 has 15 amino acids.